The 18 T cell receptor beta chains listed next were all sequenced from one sample in a study of cytomegalovirus exposure and HLA in healthy donors. With 60 Vbeta and 13 Jbeta primers, the PCR was carried out. Only in-frame clones appear in the TCRdb table, and some are missing; sequencing was by immunoSEQ multiplex PCR. This sample carries approximately 150,000 clones, approximately 67% of them seen once, and the ten largest clones take roughly 4.4%. Material: PBMCs. These TCRs come from a woman under 30 in good health and CMV-seropositive.

The gene calls are TRBV4-3 and TRBJ2-3; a possible D gene is TRBD1 (5 bases). The germline V and J ends were trimmed by 4 bases and 3 bases, with 17 bases remaining between them. Germline V gives CDR1 LGHNA, CDR2 YSLEER. There are 16 residues in the CDR3. The CDR3 reads CASSLASGHVTDTQYF. The CDR3 DNA reads TGCGCCAGCAGCCTCGCCTCCGGACATGTGACAGATACGCAGTATTTT.

The rearrangement links TRBV5-8 to TRBJ1-2; 7 positions match TRBD1. CDR1 is SGHTS and CDR2 is YDEGEE in the germline V gene. The V gene end was trimmed by 0 bases and the J gene end by 3 bases; junction bases not matched to a gene: 5. The CDR3 contains 15 residues. This CDR3 is CASSLAGGEDYGYTF. The CDR3 DNA is TGTGCCAGCAGCTTGGCAGGGGGTGAGGACTATGGCTACACCTTC.

The chain couples TRBV4-3 to TRBJ1-4; 8 bases are shared with TRBD1. V lost 0 bases, J lost 6 bases, and 3 bases stayed unmatched. The CDR3 consists of 15 residues. Germline V lookup: CDR1 LGHNA, CDR2 YSLEER. CDR3 amino acids: CASSQEQGGYEKLFF. The CDR3 DNA sequence: TGCGCCAGCAGCCAAGAACAGGGGGGATATGAAAAACTGTTTTTT.

This clone showed up just a few times. The chain employs TRBV5-8 and TRBJ2-4; possible D gene TRBD1, 6 bases. Trimming removed 4 bases at V and 0 bases at J, with 20 bases between. Germline V lookup: CDR1 SGHTS, CDR2 YDEGEE. This CDR3 contains 18 residues. DNA of the CDR3: TGTGCCAGCAGCGAGGGGTGGGGGCGACGGCTAGCCAAAAACATTCAGTACTTC. Protein sequence: CASSEGWGRRLAKNIQYF.

This CDR3 is CASSDWAESLAKNIQYF. CDR3 DNA sequence: TGTGCCAGCAGCGATTGGGCAGAAAGTCTAGCCAAAAACATTCAGTACTTC. The chain has TRBV7-9 and TRBJ2-4; no clear D gene. Trimming pared 5 bases from V and 0 bases from J, leaving 17 bases between. This CDR3 comprises 17 residues. Germline V CDR1 and CDR2: SEHNR, FQNEAQ (reference sequence).

The chain carries TRBV18 and TRBJ1-2; D is ambiguous. The CDR3 is 14 amino acids. Trimming took 0 bases from V and 4 from J, leaving 9 bases between them. Germline CDR1 and CDR2: KGHSH and LQKENI. The CDR3 sequence is CASSPPARPYGYTF. CDR3 DNA: TGTGCCAGCTCACCACCCGCCAGGCCCTATGGCTACACCTTC.

This clone appeared a few times. The chain joins TRBV29-1 to TRBJ2-7; tentative D call: TRBD1 (5 bases). V was shortened by 5 bases and J by 4 bases, with 15 bases between the two germline ends. Germline assignment: CDR1 SQVTM and CDR2 ANQGSEA. This CDR3 region has 13 residues. CDR3 protein: CSVKKGSFYEQYF. CDR3 in DNA: TGCAGCGTTAAGAAGGGGTCGTTTTACGAGCAGTACTTC.

The chain has TRBV7-2 and TRBJ2-3; 13 nucleotides match TRBD2. From germline, CDR1 is SGHTA and CDR2 FQGNSA. V lost 7 bases to trimming and J lost 2 bases; unmatched junction nucleotides: 12. The CDR3 runs to 18 residues. This CDR3 reads CASKGLAGKMTATDTQYF. CDR3 coding DNA: TGTGCCAGCAAGGGACTAGCGGGAAAAATGACCGCCACAGATACGCAGTATTTT. Drawing the rest from reference TRBV7-2 and TRBJ2-3, the complete variable domain is GAGVSQSPSNKVTEKGKDVELRCDPISGHTALYWYRQSLGQGLEFLIYFQGNSAPDKSGLPSDRFSAERTGGSVSTLTIQRTQQEDSAVYLCASKGLAGKMTATDTQYFGPGTRLTVL.

As DNA, the CDR3 is TGTGCCAGCAGTTTTGCAGGGGCGTACTCTGGGGCCAACGTCCTGACTTTC. The encoded protein is CASSFAGAYSGANVLTF. The gene calls are TRBV28 and TRBJ2-6, with a tentative D call TRBD1 (6 bases). Germline CDR1 MDHEN, CDR2 SYDVKM. Between the trimmed V and J ends, which lost 3 bases and 0 bases, there was a span of 12 bases. This CDR3 comprises 17 residues.

This clone showed up just once. CDR3 sequence reads: CASSDRTVGNTIYF. CDR3 sequence (DNA): TGCGCCAGCAGCGATAGGACTGTCGGAAACACCATATATTTT. V usage is TRBV5-1 and J usage is TRBJ1-3, with unresolved D. The CDR3 loop spans 14 amino acids. Germline CDR1 SGHRS, CDR2 YFSETQ. V was cut by 4 bases and J by 4 bases, with 12 bases left in between.

The chain couples TRBV28 to TRBJ2-1; 9 bases are a match to TRBD2. Trimming took 2 bases from V and 7 from J; bases not matched to a gene: 6. Germline CDR1 and CDR2: MDHEN and SYDVKM. CDR3 length: 15 residues. The CDR3: CASSLVAGVLNEQFF. The CDR3, as DNA: TGTGCCAGCAGTTTAGTAGCGGGAGTGTTGAATGAGCAGTTCTTC.

V gene TRBV28 combines with J gene TRBJ2-7, with 8 bases matching TRBD1. With 3 bases clipped from V and 7 bases from J, the junction kept 11 bases outside the gene matches. CDR1 and CDR2 (germline): MDHEN, SYDVKM. The CDR3 is made up of 15 amino acids. CDR3 DNA sequence: TGTGCCAGCAGTTTTCTCGGGACAGGAAGGTTTGAGCAGTACTTC. Protein product: CASSFLGTGRFEQYF.

This chain connects TRBV19 to TRBJ2-7, with TRBD2 matching over 9 bases. V was clipped by 2 bases and J by 3 bases; unmatched bases: 2. CDR3 length: 14 amino acids. Germline values: CDR1 LNHDA, CDR2 SQIVND (reference sequence). The CDR3 loop is CASSIISGSYEQYF. CDR3 nucleotides: TGTGCCAGTAGTATAATTAGCGGGAGCTACGAGCAGTACTTC.

The V and J genes are TRBV19 and TRBJ1-6; 7 bases are shared with TRBD1. The V segment lost 9 bases and the J segment 8 bases; nucleotides outside the gene matches: 7. This CDR3 is 13 amino acids long. CDR1 LNHDA and CDR2 SQIVND come from the germline V gene (reference sequence). The CDR3 is CASRDSGYSPLHF. CDR3 nucleotide sequence: TGTGCCAGCCGGGACAGCGGATATTCACCCCTCCACTTT.

The V call is TRBV30, the J call TRBJ2-2; 7 nucleotides match TRBD1. Trimming cost V 1 base and J 6 bases; bases outside gene matches: 5. Germline values: CDR1 GTSNPN, CDR2 SVGIG (reference sequence). The CDR3 runs 14 residues. CDR3 region: CAWSGTGSAGELFF. The CDR3 coding sequence is TGTGCCTGGAGTGGGACAGGATCGGCCGGGGAGCTGTTTTTT.

This clone showed up just once. This rearrangement joins TRBV7-2 to TRBJ1-1; D remains unclear. This CDR3 contains 16 residues. Germline CDR1 reads SGHTA; CDR2 reads FQGNSA. V was trimmed by 6 bases and J by 4 bases, leaving 21 bases between them. The CDR3 protein is CASSPFTGPPGTEAFF. The CDR3 nucleotides are TGTGCCAGCAGTCCCTTCACCGGCCCGCCGGGCACTGAAGCTTTCTTT.

The CDR3 spells CSVEDRGVMGTAKNIQYF. DNA for the CDR3: TGCAGCGTTGAAGATCGGGGGGTAATGGGGACGGCCAAAAACATTCAGTACTTC. V and J are TRBV29-1 and TRBJ2-4; 7 bases agree with TRBD2. The CDR3 sequence is 18 residues long. Germline CDR1 is SQVTM and CDR2 is ANQGSEA. V shed 0 bases, J shed 1 base, and the junction held 12 bases outside the gene matches.

V gene TRBV7-3 combines with J gene TRBJ1-1; 7 bases are shared with TRBD1. CDR3 size: 13 residues. Germline CDR1 reads SGHTA; CDR2 reads FQGTGA. The CDR3 here is CGYPDRVNTEAFF. CDR3 coding DNA: TGTGGCTATCCTGACAGGGTGAACACTGAAGCTTTCTTT.